This T cell receptor beta chain emerged from a study of cytomegalovirus exposure and HLA in healthy donors. Overall study: In an early release, HLA-typed donors contributed some 80 million unique TCR sequences. Findings and caveats of the study: Common viral pathogens seemed to be connected with several of the most significant clusters, according to a later analysis. CMV antigen specificity was confirmed in vitro for a few CMV-associated chains. Sequencing depth roughly uniform across donors was assumed in presence/absence analyses.

From germline, CDR1 is LNHDA and CDR2 SQIVND (reference sequence). The CDR3 sequence is 14 residues long. PCR was performed using 60 Vbeta and 13 Jbeta primers. Sequenced by immunoSEQ multiplex PCR; TCRdb stores in-frame clones only, minus some. The sample has about 190,000 clones, around 67% seen once; the top ten hold 3.1%. In the case of this clone: Its antigen is as yet unknown. The junction differs from germline at one of its ends, possibly a read error. Other DNA sequences from this sample encode an identical CDR3 as well.

The clonotype originates from a young woman in good health and CMV-seropositive. The J gene is TRBJ1-1, the V gene TRBV19, with TRBD1 as a possible D gene (6 bases). The source material was PBMCs. The CDR3 region has the DNA TGCGCCAGTAGTATACGCAGGGGAAAAACTGAAGCTTTCTTT. It specifies CASSIRRGKTEAFF.